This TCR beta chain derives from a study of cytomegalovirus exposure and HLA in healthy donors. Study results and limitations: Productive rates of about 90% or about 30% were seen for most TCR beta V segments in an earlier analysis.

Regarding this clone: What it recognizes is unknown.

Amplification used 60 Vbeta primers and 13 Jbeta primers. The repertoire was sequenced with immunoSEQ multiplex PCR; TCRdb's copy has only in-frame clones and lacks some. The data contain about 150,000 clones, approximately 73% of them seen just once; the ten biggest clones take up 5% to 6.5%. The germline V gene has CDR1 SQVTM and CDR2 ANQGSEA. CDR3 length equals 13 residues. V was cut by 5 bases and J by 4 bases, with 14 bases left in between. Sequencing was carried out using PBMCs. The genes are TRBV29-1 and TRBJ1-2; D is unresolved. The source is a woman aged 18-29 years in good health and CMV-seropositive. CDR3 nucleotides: TGCAGCGTTATGAGGGAACGGGGCTATGGCTACACCTTC. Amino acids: CSVMRERGYGYTF.